This T cell receptor beta chain was captured in a study of cytomegalovirus exposure and HLA in healthy donors. Note on this clone: Its antigen is not identified.

PCR involved 60 Vbeta and 13 Jbeta primers. The method was immunoSEQ multiplex PCR; TCRdb's version includes in-frame clones alone and lacks a portion of them. The table records around 200,000 clones, around 85% of them present only once. The CDR3 extends over 15 amino acids. From germline, CDR1 is SGHRS and CDR2 YFSETQ. Trimming removed 1 base from V and 2 bases from J, with 12 bases in between. Whole-study findings and limits: Being productive about 87% or about 30% of the time was typical of most TCR beta V segments in an earlier analysis. It was shown in a later analysis that HLA-associated TCR beta chains were more clonally expanded than other, equally common chains. The authors enumerated around 150 TCR beta chains as linked to cytomegalovirus.

The chain employs TRBV5-1 and TRBJ2-5, with a possible D match to TRBD1 (5 bases). Material: PBMCs. The receptor comes from a girl aged 2 to 9 in good health and CMV-seronegative. The CDR3 coding sequence is TGCGCCAGCAGCTTGAAAGGGTCAGGGCAAGAGACCCAGTACTTC. Translated, it gives CASSLKGSGQETQYF. The entire variable domain, with the rest obtained from reference TRBV5-1 and TRBJ2-5, is as follows: KAGVTQTPRYLIKTRGQQVTLSCSPISGHRSVSWYQQTPGQGLQFLFEYFSETQRNKGNFPGRFSGRQFSNSRSEMNVSTLELGDSALYLCASSLKGSGQETQYFGPGTRLLVL.